This TCR beta chain originates from a study of tumour-infiltrating T cells in Burkitt lymphoma. In the study overall: All epidemiological Burkitt lymphoma subtypes were represented in the cohort. Survival, overall and progression-free, tracked with productive clonality.

General observations from the study: Several public clonotypes recurred in numerous Burkitt lymphoma patients.

Data came from immunoSEQ multiplex PCR; TCRdb stores just in-frame clones and leaves some out. The sample has approximately 46,000 clones; roughly 30% are singletons. The CDR3 has 12 amino acids. Per germline, CDR1 MGHDK and CDR2 SYGVNS. Trimming removed 3 bases at V and 7 bases at J, with 9 bases between. This clone was observed a handful of times. Antigen specificity is unknown. Material: tumor tissue. The source of this sequence is a human donor with Burkitt lymphoma. V and J are TRBV25-1 and TRBJ2-5, with unresolved D. The chain's CDR3 is CASSDPLGTQYF. CDR3 bases: TGTGCCAGCAGTGACCCCCTCGGGACCCAGTACTTC. Complete variable domain (other parts from reference TRBV25-1 and TRBJ2-5): EADIYQTPRYLVIGTGKKITLECSQTMGHDKMYWYQQDPGMELHLIHYSYGVNSTEKGDLSSESTVSRIRTEHFPLTLESARPSHTSQYLCASSDPLGTQYFGPGTRLLVL.